Detailed here is one T cell receptor (beta chain). This record comes from a study of cytomegalovirus exposure and HLA in healthy donors. The V end was cut by 3 bases, the J end by 8 bases, with 7 bases between. The germline CDR1 and CDR2 sequences are MRHNA and SNTAGT. The CDR3 runs to 12 residues. PCR primers comprised 60 Vbeta and 13 Jbeta primers. Some clones are missing from TCRdb's copy, which holds only in-frame ones; the method was immunoSEQ multiplex PCR. The sample is made up of around 100,000 clones, and the top ten hold approximately 3.7% of it. This receptor was obtained from a man aged 25 to 40 in good health and CMV-seronegative. The rearrangement joins TRBV6-4 to TRBJ2-2; D unclear. The sequencing input was PBMCs. CDR3 sequence: CASSDQFGELFF. The DNA for the CDR3 is TGTGCCAGCAGTGATCAGTTTGGGGAGCTGTTTTTT.